This T cell receptor (beta chain) originates from a study of blood T cells in healthy people across ages (dated by TCRdb to 2014 to 2015). In terms of the full investigation: Template switching captured roughly one uniquely barcoded TCR beta cDNA molecule per two T cells in model experiments. To avoid experimental bias, donors of different ages were spread randomly across the sequencing lanes. To track age-related changes in TCR beta repertoire diversity, the study relied on deep sequencing normalized with unique cDNA molecular identifiers. Four age groups were formed from the donors: young (average around 15 years), middle-aged (around 41), aged (roughly 56) and long-lived (approximately 80). For two donors (one aged 18 to 30 and one aged 80 or older), the study analyzed two additional independent replicas of 1 million unique cDNA reads from the same blood draw.

The library was generated by 5' RACE. The second PCR ran for about 7 to 11 cycles and used a J-beta primer mix along with a sample-barcoded 5' primer. A unique molecular identifier was introduced onto each TCR beta cDNA molecule by a template-switch 5' adaptor carrying 12 random nucleotides. At least 3 million CDR3-containing paired-end reads were obtained from each sample. First-strand cDNA synthesis was performed from all RNA using the Mint cDNA synthesis kit, with priming by a TRBC-specific oligonucleotide. After uracil-DNA glycosylase treatment, a first 18-cycle PCR used universal primers M1SS and BC2_uni_R on all cDNA. Concerning the study's data processing: For normalization, 1 million high-quality reads, each with a distinct molecular identifier, were randomly selected from each sample. Instead of being binned into consensus sequences, reads with shared molecular identifiers were discarded. MiTCR, set to a Q25 quality threshold and the strictest error-elimination algorithm, was used for CDR3 identification, clonotype clustering and error correction. A nonparametric unseen species model with Euler transformation was used to estimate a lower bound on total TCR beta diversity. Through fastp at Q25 and MiXCR, TCRdb rebuilt clones from the public reads, retaining in-frame beta chains. Rows with one shared CDR3 protein collapse into an entry with the most common genes and DNA. The V and J calls and clone size are TCRdb's, not the authors'. This sample has 1.8 million or so distinct CDR3 sequences in its table, and 39% of those were observed once. The ten largest clones take up 20% to 25% of the sample.

This clonotype came up a few times. Its antigen is not yet known. No per-base quality is available; no much larger clone lies one base away. The donors were roughly 40 Caucasian individuals from Russia, aged roughly 6 to 100 years, who were systemically healthy. Ten milliliters of peripheral blood were drawn from each donor into EDTA-treated Vacutainer tubes. PBMCs were isolated by Ficoll-Paque density-gradient centrifugation, with at least 6.5 million obtained per sample. Trizol reagent was used to extract total RNA from the PBMCs, yielding at least 6 micrograms per sample. For every donor, an aliquot of PBMCs went through flow cytometry to measure the percentages of naive CD45RAhigh/CD27high T cells. Findings and caveats that apply to the study as a whole: Bulk unsorted PBMC profiling prevented conclusive comparison of naive and antigen-experienced compartments. Because the CMV infection status of the donors was unknown, age-related changes in expanded clonotypes may potentially have been confounded. The long-lived group showed more naive CD4+ T cells, fewer expanded clones and increased TCR diversity than the aged group, suggesting age selection. As age increased, observed TCR beta diversity per million T cells dropped in a roughly linear way, and a significant reduction was already evident by age 40. Total diversity estimates from one million sequenced T cells were considered lower bounds and underestimates. Observed TCR beta diversity correlated strongly with the percentage of naive T cells measured by flow cytometry.

The germline V gene (reference sequence) sets CDR1 to DFQATT and CDR2 to SNEGSKA. V is reduced by 0 bases and J by 3 bases, leaving a spacing of 12 bases between them. The CDR3 spans 15 residues, from the cysteine through the phenylalanine. The entry retains the CDR3 DNA only, 45 bases that are in frame from base 1. The chain joins TRBV20-1 to TRBJ2-1, and possibly TRBD1, on 5 matching bases. The material sequenced was blood. The receptor comes from a human donor in good health. Read as DNA, the sequence is TGCAGTGCTAGAGAGTGGACAACCCTCTACAATGAGCAGTTCTTC. This yields the protein CSAREWTTLYNEQFF.